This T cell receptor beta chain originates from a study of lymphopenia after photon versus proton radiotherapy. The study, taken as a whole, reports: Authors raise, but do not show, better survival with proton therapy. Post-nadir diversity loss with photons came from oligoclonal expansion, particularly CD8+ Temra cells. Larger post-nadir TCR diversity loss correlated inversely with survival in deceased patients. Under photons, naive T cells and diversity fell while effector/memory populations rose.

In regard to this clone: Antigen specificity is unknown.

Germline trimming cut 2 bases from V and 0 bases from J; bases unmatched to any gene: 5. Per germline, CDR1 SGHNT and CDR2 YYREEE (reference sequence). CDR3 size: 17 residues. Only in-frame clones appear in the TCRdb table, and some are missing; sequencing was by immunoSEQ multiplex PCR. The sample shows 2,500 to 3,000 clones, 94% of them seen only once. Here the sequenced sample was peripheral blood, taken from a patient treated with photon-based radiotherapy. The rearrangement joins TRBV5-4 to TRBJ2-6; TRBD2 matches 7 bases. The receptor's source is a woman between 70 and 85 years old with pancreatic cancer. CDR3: CASSFPAGDSGANVLTF. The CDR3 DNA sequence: TGTGCCAGCAGCTTCCCGGCGGGGGACTCTGGGGCCAACGTCCTGACTTTC.